This T cell receptor beta chain was sequenced in a study of T-cell reconstitution after alpha-beta-depleted transplantation in children. Unique molecular identifiers were incorporated during preparation of the TCRbeta library. Each CDR3 protein gets one entry after TCRdb re-called the PCR reads with MiXCR. The repertoire holds about 440,000 distinct CDR3 sequences, with approximately 41% as singletons. V dropped 0 bases and J dropped 3 bases, with 21 bases sitting between them. Germline assignment: CDR1 SGDLS and CDR2 YYNGEE. This CDR3 is built from 18 residues. Comments on this clonotype: The antigen remains undetermined.

Whole-study findings and limits: Several hundred expanded graft clones reportedly supplied alpha-beta T cells about two months after transplant. T-cell numbers and diversity, one year after transplant, stemmed largely from T cells that were newly produced. From surviving recipient T cells and thymic progenitors came the high day-60 TCRbeta diversity observed in some patients.

The sample consisted of PBMCs, taken before TCRalphabeta/CD19-depleted stem cell transplant. The gene calls are TRBV9 and TRBJ1-1; no reliable D call. This clonotype originated in a girl between 2 and 10 years old with aplastic anemia, due to receive a stem cell transplant. The DNA of the CDR3 is TGTGCCAGCAGCGTAGAAGTTACTCGGCCGACTCGTTACACTGAAGCTTTCTTT. Translated: CASSVEVTRPTRYTEAFF.